This TCR beta chain was observed in a study of shared clonotypes between healthy human individuals. On the study more broadly: Researchers drew samples from two women and a few men aged 18 to 49.

The CDR3 is made up of 16 amino acids. Germline-derived CDR1 and CDR2 are KGHSH and LQKENI. Trimming shortened V by 4 bases and J by 3 bases, and 15 bases separated the two germline ends. Profiling relied on immunoSEQ multiplex PCR, and the TCRdb table lists in-frame clones only, not all of them. The table shows hundreds of thousands of clones, with approximately 96% occurring only once. Naive CD8 cells comprised CD45RO-negative, CCR7-positively selected cells, excluding terminally differentiated effector memory CD45RA+ cells. The sequence came from a woman in her twenties or thirties in good health. V gene TRBV18 combines with J gene TRBJ1-4, with D tentatively TRBD1 (6 bases). The sample taken for sequencing was naive CD8+ T cells sorted from blood. The CDR3 DNA is TGTGCCAGCTCACAGGGGGATGCCGACCCTAATGAAAAACTGTTTTTT. Encoded protein: CASSQGDADPNEKLFF.